This is a list of T cell receptor beta chains from one sample in a study of control samples from healthy donors and cancer patients. The protocol was immunoSEQ multiplex PCR, while the TCRdb copy is restricted to in-frame clones and leaves out a portion. The data show roughly 140,000 clones, 75% to 90% seen once. The specimen was blood. The source of these receptors is a man in his thirties or forties in good health. The CDR3 runs from the conserved cysteine through the conserved F or W. Each record gives: J gene, D gene, V gene, clone size, CDR3 DNA, CDR3 protein. A D gene is named only where the DNA matches it firmly. Clone size, where shown, is once, few, many, or a class for clones that have expanded.

>TRBJ2-7|TRBD1|TRBV7-9|NA
TGTGCCAGCAGCCAGAATTGGGACAGGGGCCACGAGCAGTACTTC
CASSQNWDRGHEQYF
>TRBJ2-7|NA|TRBV9|few
TGTGCCAGCAGCAGACAGTCGGAAAGCGAGCAGTACTTC
CASSRQSESEQYF
>TRBJ2-7|TRBD1|TRBV6-5|NA
TGTGCCAGCAGTCCCTATGGACAGGGGAGATACGAGCAGTACTTC
CASSPYGQGRYEQYF
>TRBJ2-3|TRBD2|TRBV19|once
TGTGCCAGTAGTATAGTGGCGGGAGAAGGCACAGATACGCAGTATTTT
CASSIVAGEGTDTQYF
>TRBJ2-5|NA|TRBV10-3|NA
TGTGCCACCAAAGTAGGCGGTCATGCCCAGGAGACCCAGTACTTC
CATKVGGHAQETQYF
>TRBJ1-5|NA|TRBV7-2|NA
TGTGCCAGCAGCTTAGACAGTAGCAATCAGCCCCAGCATTTT
CASSLDSSNQPQHF
>TRBJ1-2|TRBD1|TRBV19|NA
TGTGCCAGTAGCCGACAGGGGAACTATGGCTACACCTTC
CASSRQGNYGYTF
>TRBJ1-2|NA|TRBV7-9|NA
TGTGCCAGCAGCTTAGCGGGGGGACCTAACTATGGCTACACCTTC
CASSLAGGPNYGYTF
>TRBJ2-1|NA|TRBV18|NA
TGTGCCAGCTCACCAGAGGAGGGCTACTACAATGAGCAGTTCTTC
CASSPEEGYYNEQFF
>TRBJ1-6|NA|TRBV5-6|few
TGTGCCAGCAGCCGACAGCAATATAATTCACCCCTCCACTTT
CASSRQQYNSPLHF
>TRBJ1-2|TRBD1|TRBV7-3|NA
TGTGCCAGCAGCTTACAACAGGGGGAACGGGATGGCTACACCTTC
CASSLQQGERDGYTF
>TRBJ2-7|NA|TRBV6-5|NA
TGTGCCAGCAGTTACTCTGAGGGGAACTACGAGCAGTACTTC
CASSYSEGNYEQYF
>TRBJ2-7|NA|TRBV5-1|NA
TGCGCCAGCAGCTCTGGGGGTACCTCTAACGAGCAGTACTTC
CASSSGGTSNEQYF
>TRBJ2-3|NA|TRBV9|NA
TGTGCCAGCAGCGCCGGGACCCTCAGCACAGATACGCAGTATTTT
CASSAGTLSTDTQYF
>TRBJ2-7|NA|TRBV7-9|NA
TGTGCCAGCAGTCCACAGGTTTCCTACGAGCAGTACTTC
CASSPQVSYEQYF